This T cell receptor (beta chain) was documented in a study of blood T cell repertoires in COVID-19. Study-wide background: From the United States, Italy and Spain came samples of acute and convalescent COVID-19. Sources were T cells, B-cell-depleted T cells, or PBMCs; the material itself was cDNA or gDNA.

The V end lost 1 base, the J end lost 5 bases, and 9 bases lay between the germline ends. The CDR3 spans 15 residues. Germline assignment: CDR1 LGHDT and CDR2 YNNKEL (reference sequence). As processed by the authors: It was from reference gene primer amplification that nucleated cell counts were estimated. Clones were read by immunoSEQ multiplex PCR, and TCRdb kept only the in-frame ones, dropping some. V and J calls and clone size are those listed in that table; D and trimming were worked out from the DNA. The sample lists 55,000 to 65,000 clones; approximately 92% were seen once. Sample: peripheral blood. The clonotype comes from a man between 60 and 75 years old with acute or convalescent COVID-19. The V call is TRBV3-1 (or the pseudogene TRBV3-2), the J call TRBJ1-6; the D gene is possibly TRBD1 (6 bases). In nucleotides, the CDR3 is TGTGCCAGCAGCCAAGTCCGGACAGATAATTCACCCCTCCACTTT. This gives the protein CASSQVRTDNSPLHF.